This T cell receptor (beta chain) comes out of a study of control samples from healthy donors and cancer patients (dated by TCRdb to about 2020). Library preparation was by the immunoSEQ multiplex PCR assay. Not all clones reach the TCRdb copy of this immuneACCESS table, which keeps in-frame sequences only. Checked studies attribute under half of the gap to unresolved V genes and leave the rest unexplained. This sample holds roughly 140,000 clones; 93% were observed only once. The top ten constitute under 2.5% of the sample. The CDR3 measures 10 amino acids from cysteine to phenylalanine. Kept here is only the CDR3 DNA, which spans 30 bases and is read in frame from base 1. As encoded in the germline V gene (reference sequence), CDR1 is WNHNN while CDR2 is SYGVQD. Deletion took 6 bases off V and 8 bases off J, with a span of 7 bases between the germline ends. A word on this clone: The specificity of this receptor is unknown. No base qualities exist here, and no much larger clone lies one base off it.

The TCR was taken from a man aged 50-60 years in good health. The rearrangement combines TRBV10-1 with TRBJ1-1, with no confident D gene call. Sequences were obtained from blood. At the DNA level, the sequence is TGCGCCAGCAGAGATAGGGAAGCTTTCTTT. Its protein is CASRDREAFF.